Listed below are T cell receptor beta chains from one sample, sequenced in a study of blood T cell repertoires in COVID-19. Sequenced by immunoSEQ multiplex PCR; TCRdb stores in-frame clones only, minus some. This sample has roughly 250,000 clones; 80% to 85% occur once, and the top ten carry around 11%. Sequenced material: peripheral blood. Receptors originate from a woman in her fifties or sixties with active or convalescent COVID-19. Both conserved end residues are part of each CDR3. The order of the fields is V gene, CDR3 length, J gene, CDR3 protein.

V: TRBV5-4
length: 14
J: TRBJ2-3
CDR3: CAWGTSGFTDTQYF

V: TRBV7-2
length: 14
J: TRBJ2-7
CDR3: CASGRDRGSYEQYF

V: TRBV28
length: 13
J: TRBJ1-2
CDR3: CASSPYREYGYTF

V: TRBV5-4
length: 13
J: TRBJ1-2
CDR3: CASSFHEGYGYTF

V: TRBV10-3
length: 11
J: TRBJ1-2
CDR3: CAISFRALYTF

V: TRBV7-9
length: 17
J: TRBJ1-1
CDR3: CASSLGTGGFVNTEAFF

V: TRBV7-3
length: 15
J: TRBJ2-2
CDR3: CASSLMGGNTGELFF

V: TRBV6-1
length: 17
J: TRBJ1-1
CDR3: CASSEGGHRGINTEAFF

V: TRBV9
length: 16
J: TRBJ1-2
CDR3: CASSVGGQRNNYGYTF

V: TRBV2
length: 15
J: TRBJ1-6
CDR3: CASRPTGLGNSPLHF

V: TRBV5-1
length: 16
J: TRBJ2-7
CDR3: CASSLAAGTGPYEQYF

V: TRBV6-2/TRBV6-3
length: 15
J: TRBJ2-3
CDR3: CASSSTSGGSDTQYF

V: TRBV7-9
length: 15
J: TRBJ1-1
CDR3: CASIRSGGGNTEAFF

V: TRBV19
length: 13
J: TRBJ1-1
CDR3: CASSAGLNTEAFF

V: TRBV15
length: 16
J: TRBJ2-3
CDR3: CATSRALAGVADTQYF

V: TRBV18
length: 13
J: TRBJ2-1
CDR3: CASSPGLHEEQFF

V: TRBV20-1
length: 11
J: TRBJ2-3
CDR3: CSVWRTDTQYF

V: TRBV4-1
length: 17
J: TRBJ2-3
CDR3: CASSQAGSGGAYDTQYF

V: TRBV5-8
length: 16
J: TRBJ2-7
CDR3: CASSPGRGSFPYEQYF

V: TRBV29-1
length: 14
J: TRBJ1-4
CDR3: CSVEDSQVPGKLFF

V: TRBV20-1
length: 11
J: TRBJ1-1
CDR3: CSAPRDIEAFF

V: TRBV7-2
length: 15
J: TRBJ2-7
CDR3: CASSLAGGVTYEQYF

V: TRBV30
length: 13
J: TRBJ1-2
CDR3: CAWSVQALYGYTF

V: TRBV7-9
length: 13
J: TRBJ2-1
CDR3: CGSGGGGYNEQFF

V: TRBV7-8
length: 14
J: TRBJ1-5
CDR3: CASSFGQGDQPQHF

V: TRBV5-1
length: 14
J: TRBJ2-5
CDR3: CASSLVGLGETQYF

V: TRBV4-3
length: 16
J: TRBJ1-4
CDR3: CASSQGSSEGNEKLFF

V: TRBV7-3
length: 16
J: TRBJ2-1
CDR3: CASSLFSSGGTDEQFF

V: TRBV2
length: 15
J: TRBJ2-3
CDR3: CASSRTSATTDTQYF

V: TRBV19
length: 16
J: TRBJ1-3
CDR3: CASSIDQDSSGNTIYF

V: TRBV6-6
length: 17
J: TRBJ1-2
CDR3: CASSRGQGVGANYGYTF

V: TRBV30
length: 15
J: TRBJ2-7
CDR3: CAWSVGQGPTYEQYF

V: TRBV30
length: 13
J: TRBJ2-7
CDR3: CAWSKGGSYEQYF

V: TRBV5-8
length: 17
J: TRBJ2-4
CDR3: CASSSGVSSGAKNIQYF

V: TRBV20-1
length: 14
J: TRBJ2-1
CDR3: CSASSRVGNNEQFF

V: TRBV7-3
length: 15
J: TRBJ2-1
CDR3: CASSPGGRSYNEQFF

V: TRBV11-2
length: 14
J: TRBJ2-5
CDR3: CASSLANREETQYF

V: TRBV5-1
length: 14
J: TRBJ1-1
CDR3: CASSPDGGDTEAFF

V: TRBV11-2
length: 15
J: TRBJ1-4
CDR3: CASSLVRGANEKLFF

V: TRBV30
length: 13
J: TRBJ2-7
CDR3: CAWSGLAGREQYF

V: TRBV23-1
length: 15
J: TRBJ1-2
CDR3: CASSLPTKSRYGYTF

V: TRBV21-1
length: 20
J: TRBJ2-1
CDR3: CASSKATSGGQDSSYNEQFF